Below are 24 T cell receptor beta chains sequenced from a single sample in a study of cytomegalovirus exposure and HLA in healthy donors. With 60 Vbeta and 13 Jbeta primers, the PCR was carried out. The assay was immunoSEQ multiplex PCR, and TCRdb's table has in-frame clones only and misses some. This sample yields some 150,000 clones, of which roughly 80% are seen a single time; around 6.7% belongs to the top ten. The sequenced sample consisted of PBMCs. Receptors were obtained from a woman aged 25 to 39 in good health and CMV-seropositive.

This rearrangement joins TRBV5-5 to TRBJ1-2, with 9 nucleotides matching TRBD1. The CDR3 length is 14 residues. The V gene end was trimmed by 4 bases and the J gene end by 4 bases; junction bases not matched to a gene: 5. Germline V gene sequence: CDR1 SGHKS, CDR2 YYEKEE (reference sequence). The CDR3 nucleotides read TGTGCCAGCAGCGAGACAGGGGGAGGCTATGGCTACACCTTC. The encoded protein is CASSETGGGYGYTF.

The chain combines TRBV28 with TRBJ2-7; D is possibly TRBD1 (6 bases). The germline CDR1 and CDR2 sequences are MDHEN and SYDVKM. There are 15 residues in the CDR3. Trimming shortened V by 2 bases and J by 2 bases, and 13 bases separated the two germline ends. CDR3 protein: CASSLLQGFTYEQYF. In DNA form, the CDR3 reads TGTGCCAGCAGTTTACTGCAGGGGTTTACCTACGAGCAGTACTTC.

The count of this clone is one. The chain combines TRBV7-9 with TRBJ1-2; a possible D gene is TRBD1 (6 bases). V dropped 7 bases and J dropped 8 bases, with 11 bases sitting between them. The germline CDR1 and CDR2 sequences are SEHNR and FQNEAQ (reference sequence). The CDR3 contains 11 residues. The CDR3 DNA is TGTGCCAGCATTGGACAGTACGGCTACACCTTC. Translated, it gives CASIGQYGYTF.

This clone has just a few counts. The chain employs TRBV19 and TRBJ1-2; 8 nucleotides match TRBD1. The CDR3 has 15 amino acids. Germline-derived CDR1 and CDR2 are LNHDA and SQIVND (reference sequence). J lost 6 bases, V lost 4 bases, and 10 bases had no gene match. The CDR3 nucleotides read TGTGCCAGTAGTAAAGGACAGGGTTTGAAGAATGGCTACACCTTC. It specifies CASSKGQGLKNGYTF.

The rearrangement joins TRBV7-2 to TRBJ1-5; D is unclear. V shed 8 bases and J shed 0 bases, with 14 bases lying between them. The CDR3 totals 15 residues. The germline V gene encodes CDR1 SGHTA and CDR2 FQGNSA. Here the CDR3 reads CASETSVYSNQPQHF. The CDR3 nucleotides are TGTGCCAGCGAAACTAGTGTTTATAGCAATCAGCCCCAGCATTTT.

In this sample, this clone turned up a few times. The J gene is TRBJ1-5, the V gene TRBV9, with D possibly TRBD1 on 5 matching bases. Looked up from germline, CDR1 is SGDLS and CDR2 is YYNGEE. V dropped 4 bases and J dropped 3 bases, with 11 bases sitting between them. The CDR3 is made up of 14 amino acids. The CDR3 bases are TGTGCCAGCAGCCCTGGACATTACAATCAGCCCCAGCATTTT. Its translation is CASSPGHYNQPQHF.

This chain joins TRBV19 and TRBJ2-7, with 8 bases that match TRBD1. Germline trimming cut 5 bases from V and 4 bases from J; bases unmatched to any gene: 13. Germline CDR1 and CDR2: LNHDA and SQIVND (reference sequence). The CDR3 has 16 amino acids. For the CDR3, the DNA is TGTGCCAGTAGTCCACACTTCAGGGGGCTAACGTACGAGCAGTACTTC. Its protein is CASSPHFRGLTYEQYF.

The chain is built from TRBV7-2 and TRBJ1-2, with TRBD1 matching over 8 bases. The CDR3 extends over 18 amino acids. Germline V gives CDR1 SGHTA, CDR2 FQGNSA. V trimming: 4 bases; J trimming: 2 bases; junction bases outside the gene matches: 15. This CDR3 is CASSSTDRGGPGNYGYTF. In DNA form, the CDR3 reads TGTGCCAGCAGCTCCACCGACAGGGGTGGGCCTGGAAACTATGGCTACACCTTC.

This clone showed up just once. V usage is TRBV7-2 and J usage is TRBJ2-5; 11 bases match TRBD2. The V gene's germline CDR1 is SGHTA and CDR2 FQGNSA. This CDR3 is built from 15 residues. V trimming: 1 base; J trimming: 2 bases; junction bases outside the gene matches: 0. The CDR3, as DNA: TGTGCCAGCAGCTTAGTAGCGGGGGGGCAAGAGACCCAGTACTTC. Translated, it gives CASSLVAGGQETQYF.

The chain links TRBV28 to TRBJ1-1; TRBD1 matches 7 bases. CDR1 MDHEN and CDR2 SYDVKM come from the germline V gene. The ends lost 2 bases at V and 4 bases at J; junction bases unmatched: 7. CDR3 length equals 15 residues. Written as DNA, the CDR3 is TGTGCCAGCAGTTTAATGGCAGGGGGAGCCACTGAAGCTTTCTTT. This encodes CASSLMAGGATEAFF.

The chain couples TRBV28 to TRBJ1-4; D is unresolved. This CDR3 has 15 amino acids. Germline-derived CDR1 and CDR2 are MDHEN and SYDVKM. The V end lost 2 bases, the J end lost 4 bases, and 11 bases lay between the germline ends. The CDR3 nucleotides are TGTGCCAGCAGTTTAATGCGGTTCGTTAATGAAAAACTGTTTTTT. This gives the protein CASSLMRFVNEKLFF.

V gene TRBV7-9 combines with J gene TRBJ2-7; perhaps TRBD2 as D (5 bases). CDR3 length: 13 residues. CDR1 SEHNR and CDR2 FQNEAQ come from the germline V gene (reference sequence). Deletions cut 6 bases from V and 7 bases from J, with 16 bases between. The CDR3 nucleotides read TGTGCCAGCAGTCGCGGTCCGGGGAAAGAGCAGTACTTC. Translating gives CASSRGPGKEQYF.

The V gene is TRBV7-9, the J gene TRBJ2-7; a possible D gene is TRBD1 (5 bases). This CDR3 spans 13 amino acids. CDR1 is SEHNR and CDR2 is FQNEAQ in the germline V gene (reference sequence). Trimming removed 2 bases from V and 6 bases from J, with 11 bases in between. CDR3 loop: CASSLLGVGEQYF. For the CDR3, the DNA is TGTGCCAGCAGCTTACTAGGGGTCGGCGAGCAGTACTTC.

Only a few counts were recorded for this clone. The V and J genes are TRBV2 and TRBJ2-5; D is unclear. Germline CDR1 reads SNHLY; CDR2 reads FYNNEI. V dropped 0 bases and J dropped 6 bases, with 8 bases sitting between them. The CDR3 contains 13 residues. The CDR3 loop is CASSEAFPKTQYF. The CDR3 nucleotides read TGTGCCAGCAGTGAAGCATTCCCCAAGACCCAGTACTTC.

This chain uses TRBV5-4 with TRBJ2-5; D perhaps matches TRBD1 (6 bases). Germline CDR1 and CDR2: SGHNT and YYREEE (reference sequence). V dropped 4 bases and J dropped 0 bases, with 10 bases sitting between them. The CDR3 contains 14 residues. CDR3 residues: CASSKTGNQETQYF. CDR3 sequence (DNA): TGTGCCAGCAGCAAAACAGGGAACCAAGAGACCCAGTACTTC.

The CDR3 nucleotides read TGTGCCAGCAGCTTACGGGACAGCACTGAAGCTTTCTTT. It yields the protein CASSLRDSTEAFF. The chain recombines TRBV11-2 with TRBJ1-1, with TRBD1 identical over 7 bases. This CDR3 is built from 13 residues. From germline, CDR1 is SGHAT and CDR2 FQNNGV. V was clipped by 2 bases and J by 4 bases; unmatched bases: 1.

The CDR3 loop is CASSIWGGEGYTF. CDR3 nucleotide sequence: TGTGCCAGTAGTATCTGGGGGGGCGAAGGCTACACCTTC. The V call is TRBV19, the J call TRBJ1-2; D perhaps matches TRBD1 (6 bases). This CDR3 spans 13 amino acids. Per germline, CDR1 LNHDA and CDR2 SQIVND (reference sequence). V lost 3 bases and J lost 8, with 13 bases in between.

The rearrangement links TRBV19 to TRBJ2-2; D possibly corresponds to TRBD2 (5 bases). This CDR3 has 13 residues. The germline V gene has CDR1 LNHDA and CDR2 SQIVND (reference sequence). Trimming took off 5 bases at V and 6 bases at J, with 10 bases between the two ends. CDR3 sequence reads: CASSVEAPGELFF. CDR3 bases: TGTGCCAGTAGTGTGGAGGCTCCCGGGGAGCTGTTTTTT.

This rearrangement joins TRBV7-9 to TRBJ2-7, with TRBD1 matching 10 bases. V was pared by 5 bases and J by 6 bases, with 10 bases of the junction left unmatched. The CDR3 totals 15 residues. Germline CDR1 is SEHNR and CDR2 is FQNEAQ (reference sequence). CDR3 DNA sequence: TGTGCCAGCAGCGCCCCGGGACAGGGGTTGAGCGAGCAGTACTTC. Protein product: CASSAPGQGLSEQYF. Full variable domain (remainder filled in from reference TRBV7-9 and TRBJ2-7): DTGVSQNPRHKITKRGQNVTFRCDPISEHNRLYWYRQTLGQGPEFLTYFQNEAQLEKSRLLSDRFSAERPKGSFSTLEIQRTEQGDSAMYLCASSAPGQGLSEQYFGPGTRLTVT.

The V gene is TRBV19, the J gene TRBJ1-1; D ambiguous. CDR1 and CDR2 (germline): LNHDA, SQIVND (reference sequence). The CDR3 spans 14 residues. The V end lost 3 bases, the J end lost 4 bases, and 12 bases lay between the germline ends. The CDR3 region is CASSIRGMGTEAFF. CDR3 nucleotide sequence: TGTGCCAGTAGTATTCGGGGTATGGGCACTGAAGCTTTCTTT.

This rearrangement joins TRBV5-4 to TRBJ1-1; D remains ambiguous. This CDR3 comprises 12 residues. Trimming pared 4 bases from V and 1 base from J, leaving 5 bases between. Germline CDR1 reads SGHNT; CDR2 reads YYREEE (reference sequence). The CDR3 sequence: CASSIKNTEAFF. CDR3 sequence (DNA): TGTGCCAGCAGCATCAAGAACACTGAAGCTTTCTTT. The whole variable domain, filled in from reference TRBV5-4 and TRBJ1-1, reads ETGVTQSPTHLIKTRGQQVTLRCSSQSGHNTVSWYQQALGQGPQFIFQYYREEENGRGNFPPRFSGLQFPNYSSELNVNALELDDSALYLCASSIKNTEAFFGQGTRLTVV.

A few counts support this clone. The chain employs TRBV4-3 and TRBJ1-2, with D perhaps matching TRBD1 (6 bases). V was pared by 3 bases and J by 3 bases, with 11 bases between. This CDR3 has 14 residues. Per the germline V gene, CDR1 is LGHNA and CDR2 is YSLEER. The CDR3, as DNA: TGCGCCAGCAGCCATGGCAGGGGAGACTATGGCTACACCTTC. This gives the protein CASSHGRGDYGYTF.

The chain recombines TRBV7-2 with TRBJ1-4, with 12 bases lining up with TRBD1. The V gene end was trimmed by 3 bases and the J gene end by 2 bases; junction bases not matched to a gene: 7. The CDR3 runs to 18 residues. CDR1 SGHTA and CDR2 FQGNSA come from the germline V gene. CDR3: CASSLGTGGLLTNEKLFF. The CDR3 DNA is TGTGCCAGCAGCTTGGGGACAGGGGGCCTTTTGACTAATGAAAAACTGTTTTTT.

CDR3 bases: TGTGCCAGCAGTCTGGGACAGGGGATCGGGGAGCTGTTTTTT. This codes for CASSLGQGIGELFF. The chain joins TRBV27 to TRBJ2-2; 10 nucleotides agree with TRBD1. Germline CDR1 and CDR2: MNHEY and SMNVEV (reference sequence). The ends lost 5 bases at V and 7 bases at J; junction bases unmatched: 4. This CDR3 is 14 amino acids long.